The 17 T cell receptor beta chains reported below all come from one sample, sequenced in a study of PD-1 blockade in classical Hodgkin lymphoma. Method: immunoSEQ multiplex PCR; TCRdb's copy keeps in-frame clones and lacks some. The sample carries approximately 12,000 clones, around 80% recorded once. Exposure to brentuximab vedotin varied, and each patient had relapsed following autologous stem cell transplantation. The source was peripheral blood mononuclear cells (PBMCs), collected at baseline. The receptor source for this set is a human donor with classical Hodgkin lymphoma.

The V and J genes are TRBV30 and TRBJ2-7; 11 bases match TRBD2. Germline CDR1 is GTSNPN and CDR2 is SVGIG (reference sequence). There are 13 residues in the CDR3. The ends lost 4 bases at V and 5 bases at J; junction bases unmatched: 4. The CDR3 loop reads CAWTVAGGDEQYF. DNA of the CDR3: TGTGCCTGGACAGTAGCGGGAGGGGACGAGCAGTACTTC.

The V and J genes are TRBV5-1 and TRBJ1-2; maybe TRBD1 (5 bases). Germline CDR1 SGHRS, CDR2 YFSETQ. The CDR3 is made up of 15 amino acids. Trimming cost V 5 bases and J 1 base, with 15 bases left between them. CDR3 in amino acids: CASSSLGVVNYGYTF. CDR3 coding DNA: TGCGCCAGCAGTTCCCTGGGGGTGGTTAACTATGGCTACACCTTC.

CDR3 nucleotide sequence: TGTGCCTGGAGTGTTGGGATTGGGGGGATTAATTCGGGCTATGGCTACACCTTC. Translating it yields CAWSVGIGGINSGYGYTF. The chain has TRBV30 and TRBJ1-2, with D perhaps TRBD1 (5 bases). The V end was cut by 0 bases, the J end by 4 bases, with 24 bases between. The germline gives CDR1 GTSNPN, CDR2 SVGIG (reference sequence). The CDR3 runs 18 residues.

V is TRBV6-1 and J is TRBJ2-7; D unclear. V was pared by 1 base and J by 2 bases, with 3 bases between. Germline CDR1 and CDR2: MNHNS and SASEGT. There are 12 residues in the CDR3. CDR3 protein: CASSEGTYEQYF. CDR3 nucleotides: TGTGCCAGCAGTGAAGGCACCTACGAGCAGTACTTC.

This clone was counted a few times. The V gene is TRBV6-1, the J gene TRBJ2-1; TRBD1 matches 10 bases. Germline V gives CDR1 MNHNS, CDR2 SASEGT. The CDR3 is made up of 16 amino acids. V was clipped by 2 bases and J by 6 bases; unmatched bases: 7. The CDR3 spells CASSEYRDRGFNEQFF. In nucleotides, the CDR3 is TGTGCCAGCAGTGAATACCGGGACAGGGGTTTCAATGAGCAGTTCTTC.

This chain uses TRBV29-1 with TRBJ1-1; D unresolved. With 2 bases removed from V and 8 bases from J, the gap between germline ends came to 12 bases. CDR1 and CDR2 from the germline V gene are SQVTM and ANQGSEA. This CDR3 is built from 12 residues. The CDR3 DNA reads TGCAGCGTTGAAATATTCGGTATAGAAGCTTTCTTT. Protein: CSVEIFGIEAFF.

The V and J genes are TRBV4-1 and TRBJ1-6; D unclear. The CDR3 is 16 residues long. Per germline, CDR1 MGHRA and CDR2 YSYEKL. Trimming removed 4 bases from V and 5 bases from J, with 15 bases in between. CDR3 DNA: TGCGCCAGCAGCCTAGGGCGCCTAAGGGATAATTCACCCCTCCACTTT. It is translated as CASSLGRLRDNSPLHF.

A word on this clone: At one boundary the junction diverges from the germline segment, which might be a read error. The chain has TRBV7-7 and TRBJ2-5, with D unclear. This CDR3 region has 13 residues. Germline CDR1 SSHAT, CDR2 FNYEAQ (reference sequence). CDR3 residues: CASSLEAFETQYF. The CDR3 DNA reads TGTGCTAGCAGCTTAGAGGCCTTTGAGACCCAGTACTTC. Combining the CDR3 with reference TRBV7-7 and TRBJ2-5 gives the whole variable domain GAGVSQSPRYKVTKRGQDVTLRCDPISSHATLYWYQQALGQGPEFLTYFNYEAQPDKSGLPSDRFSAERPEGSISTLTIQRTEQRDSAMYRCASSLEAFETQYFGPGTRLLVL.

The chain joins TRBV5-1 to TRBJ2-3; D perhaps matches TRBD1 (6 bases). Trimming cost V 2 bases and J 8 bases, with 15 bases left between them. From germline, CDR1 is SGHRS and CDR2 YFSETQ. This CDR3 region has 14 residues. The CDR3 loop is CASSFSQGLGTQYF. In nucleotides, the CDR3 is TGCGCCAGCAGCTTCTCTCAGGGGTTAGGTACGCAGTATTTT.

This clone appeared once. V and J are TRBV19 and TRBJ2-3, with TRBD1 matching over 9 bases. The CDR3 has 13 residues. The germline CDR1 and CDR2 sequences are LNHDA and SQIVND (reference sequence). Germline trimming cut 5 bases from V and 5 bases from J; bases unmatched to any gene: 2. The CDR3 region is CASSWTGEDTQYF. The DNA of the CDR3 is TGTGCCAGTAGTTGGACAGGGGAAGATACGCAGTATTTT. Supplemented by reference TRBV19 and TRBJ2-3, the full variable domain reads DGGITQSPKYLFRKEGQNVTLSCEQNLNHDAMYWYRQDPGQGLRLIYYSQIVNDFQKGDIAEGYSVSREKKESFPLTVTSAQKNPTAFYLCASSWTGEDTQYFGPGTRLTVL.

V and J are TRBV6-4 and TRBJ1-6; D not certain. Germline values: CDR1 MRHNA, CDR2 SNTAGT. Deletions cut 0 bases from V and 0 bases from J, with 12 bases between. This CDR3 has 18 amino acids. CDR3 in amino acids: CASSDSIYGSSYNSPLHF. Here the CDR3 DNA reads TGTGCCAGCAGTGACTCGATTTACGGGAGCTCCTATAATTCACCCCTCCACTTT.

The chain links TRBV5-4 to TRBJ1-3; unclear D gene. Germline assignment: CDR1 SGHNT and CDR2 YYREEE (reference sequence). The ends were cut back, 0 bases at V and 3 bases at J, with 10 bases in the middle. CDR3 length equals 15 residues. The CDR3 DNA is TGTGCCAGCAGCTTGGGAAGGTCGAGTGGAAACACCATATATTTT. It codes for CASSLGRSSGNTIYF.

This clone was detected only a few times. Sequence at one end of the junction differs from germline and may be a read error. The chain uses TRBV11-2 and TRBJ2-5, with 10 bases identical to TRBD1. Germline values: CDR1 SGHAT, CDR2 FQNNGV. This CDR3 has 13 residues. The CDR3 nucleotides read TGTGCCAGCAGCTCAACCCGGGACAGGGGCTTGAACTTC. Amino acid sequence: CASSSTRDRGLNF.

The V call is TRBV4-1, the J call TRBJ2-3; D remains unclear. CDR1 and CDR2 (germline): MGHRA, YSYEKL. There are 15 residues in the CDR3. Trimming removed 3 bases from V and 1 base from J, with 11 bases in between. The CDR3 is CASSHPEDRTDTQYF. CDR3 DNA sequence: TGCGCCAGCAGCCACCCTGAGGACCGCACAGATACGCAGTATTTT.

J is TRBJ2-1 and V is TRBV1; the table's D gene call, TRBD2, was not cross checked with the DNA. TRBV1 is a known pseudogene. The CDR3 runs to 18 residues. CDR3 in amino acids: CTSSPGKSGLAGVAEQFF. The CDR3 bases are TGCACCAGCAGCCCCGGCAAGTCAGGCCTAGCGGGAGTAGCTGAGCAGTTCTTC.

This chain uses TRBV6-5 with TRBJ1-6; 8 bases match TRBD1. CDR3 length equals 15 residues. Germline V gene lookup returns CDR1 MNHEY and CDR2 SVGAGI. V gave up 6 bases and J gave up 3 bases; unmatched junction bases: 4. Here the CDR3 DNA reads TGTGCCAGCAGGCGGACAGGGCTCTATAATTCACCCCTCCACTTT. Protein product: CASRRTGLYNSPLHF.

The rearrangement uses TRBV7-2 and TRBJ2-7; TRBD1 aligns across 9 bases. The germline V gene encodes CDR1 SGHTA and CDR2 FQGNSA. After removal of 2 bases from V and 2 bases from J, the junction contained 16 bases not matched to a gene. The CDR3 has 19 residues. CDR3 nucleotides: TGTGCCAGCAGCTTATTTATGGACAGGGGCTGGGGGAACACCTACGAGCAGTACTTC. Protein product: CASSLFMDRGWGNTYEQYF.